The source of this T cell receptor beta chain is a study of cytotoxic CD8 clonotypes in ibrutinib-treated CLL. Notes on the study in general: With treatment, public clonotypes, which were uncommon, either contracted or remained stable.

This clone has more than one count but fewer than ten. Its matching antigen is unknown. The protocol was immunoSEQ multiplex PCR, while the TCRdb copy is restricted to in-frame clones and leaves out a portion. The sample holds tens of thousands of clones, over 55% seen once. The V end was cut by 2 bases, the J end by 8 bases, with 15 bases between. Germline V lookup: CDR1 SGHAT, CDR2 FQDESV (reference sequence). This CDR3 is built from 14 residues. The rearrangement joins TRBV11-1 to TRBJ1-2, with D maybe TRBD1 (6 bases). The TCR was taken from a human donor with chronic lymphocytic leukemia. The source material was PBMCs, sampled after 24 months of ibrutinib treatment. In DNA, the CDR3 is TGTGCCAGCAGCTTACCGGGGGCGTCGGGCGGCTACACCTTC. It encodes CASSLPGASGGYTF.